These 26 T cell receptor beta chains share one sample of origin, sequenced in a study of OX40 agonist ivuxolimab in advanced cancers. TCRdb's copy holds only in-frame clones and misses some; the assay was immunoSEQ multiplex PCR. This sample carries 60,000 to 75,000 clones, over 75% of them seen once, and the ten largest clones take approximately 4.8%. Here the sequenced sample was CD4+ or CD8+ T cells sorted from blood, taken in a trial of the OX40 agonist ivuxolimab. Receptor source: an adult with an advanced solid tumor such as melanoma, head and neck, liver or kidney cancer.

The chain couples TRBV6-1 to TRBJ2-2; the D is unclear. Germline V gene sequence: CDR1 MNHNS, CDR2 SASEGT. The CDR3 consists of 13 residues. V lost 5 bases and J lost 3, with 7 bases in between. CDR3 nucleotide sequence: TGTGCCAGCAGTACGACCTACACCGGGGAGCTGTTTTTT. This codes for CASSTTYTGELFF.

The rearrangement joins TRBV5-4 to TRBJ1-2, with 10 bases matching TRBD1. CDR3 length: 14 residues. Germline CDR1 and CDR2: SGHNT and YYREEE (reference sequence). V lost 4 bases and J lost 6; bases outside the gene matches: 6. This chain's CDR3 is CASSQGQGIHGYTF. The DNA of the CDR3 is TGTGCCAGCAGCCAGGGACAGGGGATCCATGGCTACACCTTC.

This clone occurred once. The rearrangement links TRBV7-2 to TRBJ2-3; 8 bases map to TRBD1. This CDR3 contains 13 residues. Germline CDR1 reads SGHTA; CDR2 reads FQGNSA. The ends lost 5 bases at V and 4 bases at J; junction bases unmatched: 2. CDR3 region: CASSRQGSDTQYF. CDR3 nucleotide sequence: TGTGCCAGCAGCCGACAGGGGTCAGATACGCAGTATTTT.

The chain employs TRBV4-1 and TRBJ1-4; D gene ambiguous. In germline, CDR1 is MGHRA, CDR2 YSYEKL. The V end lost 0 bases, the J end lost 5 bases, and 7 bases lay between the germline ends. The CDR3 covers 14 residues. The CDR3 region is CASSQESANEKLFF. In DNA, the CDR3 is TGCGCCAGCAGCCAAGAGTCGGCGAATGAAAAACTGTTTTTT.

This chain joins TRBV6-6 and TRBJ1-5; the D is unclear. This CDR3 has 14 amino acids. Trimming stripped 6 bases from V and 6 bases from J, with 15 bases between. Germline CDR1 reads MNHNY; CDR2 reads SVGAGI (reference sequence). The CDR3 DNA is TGTGCCAGCAGCCTGGGCCAGAACATTCAGCCCCAGCATTTT. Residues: CASSLGQNIQPQHF.

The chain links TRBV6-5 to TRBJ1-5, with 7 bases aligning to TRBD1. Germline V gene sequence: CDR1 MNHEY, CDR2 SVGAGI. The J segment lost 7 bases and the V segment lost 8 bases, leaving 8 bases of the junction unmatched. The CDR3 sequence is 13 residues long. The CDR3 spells CASRQGVRQPQHF. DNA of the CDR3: TGTGCCAGCCGGCAGGGGGTCAGGCAGCCCCAGCATTTT.

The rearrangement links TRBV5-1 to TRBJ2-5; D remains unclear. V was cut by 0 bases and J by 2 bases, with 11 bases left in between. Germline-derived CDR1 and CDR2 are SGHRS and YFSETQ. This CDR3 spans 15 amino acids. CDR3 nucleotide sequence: TGCGCCAGCAGCTTGGCCCCCCCCCTACAAGAGACCCAGTACTTC. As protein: CASSLAPPLQETQYF.

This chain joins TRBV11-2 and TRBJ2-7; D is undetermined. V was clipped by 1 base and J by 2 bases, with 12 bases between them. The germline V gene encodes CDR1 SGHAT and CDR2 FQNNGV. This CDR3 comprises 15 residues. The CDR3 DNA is TGTGCCAGCAGCTTAGGAGGCGGCAGAACCTACGAGCAGTACTTC. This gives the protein CASSLGGGRTYEQYF.

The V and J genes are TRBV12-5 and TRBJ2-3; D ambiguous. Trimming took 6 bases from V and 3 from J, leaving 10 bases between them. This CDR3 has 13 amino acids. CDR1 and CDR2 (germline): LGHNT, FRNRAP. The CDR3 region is CASGLDGTDTQYF. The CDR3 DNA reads TGTGCTAGTGGCCTCGACGGGACAGATACGCAGTATTTT.

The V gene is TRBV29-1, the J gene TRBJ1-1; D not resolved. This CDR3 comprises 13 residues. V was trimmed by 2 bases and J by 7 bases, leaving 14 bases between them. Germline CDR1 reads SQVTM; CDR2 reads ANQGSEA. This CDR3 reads CSVETPRVDEAFF. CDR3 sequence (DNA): TGCAGCGTTGAAACGCCAAGGGTTGATGAAGCTTTCTTT.

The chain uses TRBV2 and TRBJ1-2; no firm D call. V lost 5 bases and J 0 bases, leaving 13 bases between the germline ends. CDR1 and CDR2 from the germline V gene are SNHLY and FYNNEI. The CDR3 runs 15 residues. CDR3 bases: TGTGCCAGCAGTCAGGATTCTCAAACTAACTATGGCTACACCTTC. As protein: CASSQDSQTNYGYTF.

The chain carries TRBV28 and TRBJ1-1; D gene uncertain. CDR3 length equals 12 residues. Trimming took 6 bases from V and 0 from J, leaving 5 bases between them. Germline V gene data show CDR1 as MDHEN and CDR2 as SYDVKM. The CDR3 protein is CASRILNTEAFF. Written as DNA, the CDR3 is TGTGCCAGCAGGATCTTGAACACTGAAGCTTTCTTT.

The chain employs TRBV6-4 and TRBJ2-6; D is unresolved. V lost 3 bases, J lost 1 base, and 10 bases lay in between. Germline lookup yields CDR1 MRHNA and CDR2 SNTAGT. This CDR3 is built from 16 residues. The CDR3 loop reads CASSEGLSSGANVLTF. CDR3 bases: TGTGCCAGCAGTGAGGGCTTAAGTTCTGGGGCCAACGTCCTGACTTTC.

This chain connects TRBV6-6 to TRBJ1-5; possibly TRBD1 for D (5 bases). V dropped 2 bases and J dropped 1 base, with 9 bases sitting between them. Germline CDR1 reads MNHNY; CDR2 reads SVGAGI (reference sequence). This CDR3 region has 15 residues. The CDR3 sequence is CASSYGTSSNQPQHF. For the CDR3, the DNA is TGTGCCAGCAGTTACGGGACTTCCAGCAATCAGCCCCAGCATTTT.

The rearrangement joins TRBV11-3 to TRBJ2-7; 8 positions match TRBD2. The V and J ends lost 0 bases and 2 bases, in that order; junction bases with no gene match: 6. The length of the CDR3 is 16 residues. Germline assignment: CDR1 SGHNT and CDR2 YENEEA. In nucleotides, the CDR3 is TGTGCCAGCAGCTTAGAGATGGCGGGGGGAACCTACGAGCAGTACTTC. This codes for CASSLEMAGGTYEQYF.

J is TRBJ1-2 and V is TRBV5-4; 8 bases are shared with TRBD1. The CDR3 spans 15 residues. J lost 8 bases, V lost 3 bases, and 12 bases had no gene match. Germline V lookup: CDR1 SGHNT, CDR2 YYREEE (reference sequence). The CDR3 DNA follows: TGTGCCAGCAGCTCCGACGGACAGGGAAAACGGGGCTACACCTTC. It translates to CASSSDGQGKRGYTF.

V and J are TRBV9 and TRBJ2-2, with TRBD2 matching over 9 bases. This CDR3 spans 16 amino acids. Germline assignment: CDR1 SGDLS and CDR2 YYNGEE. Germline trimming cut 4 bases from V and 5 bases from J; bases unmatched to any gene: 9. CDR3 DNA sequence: TGTGCCAGCAGCCCTCAGGGCGGGGGGGGAACCGGGGAGCTGTTTTTT. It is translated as CASSPQGGGGTGELFF.

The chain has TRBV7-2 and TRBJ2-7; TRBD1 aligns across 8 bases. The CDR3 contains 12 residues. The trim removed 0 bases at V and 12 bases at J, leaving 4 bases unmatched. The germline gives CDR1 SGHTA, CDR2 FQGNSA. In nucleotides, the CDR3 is TGTGCCAGCAGCTTAGCGGACAGGGTGGTGTACTTC. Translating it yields CASSLADRVVYF.

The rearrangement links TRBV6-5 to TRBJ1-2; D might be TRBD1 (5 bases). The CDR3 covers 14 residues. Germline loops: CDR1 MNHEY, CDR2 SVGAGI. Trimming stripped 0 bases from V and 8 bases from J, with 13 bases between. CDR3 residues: CASSYSRGSDGYTF. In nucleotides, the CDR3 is TGTGCCAGCAGTTACTCGAGGGGCTCTGACGGCTACACCTTC.

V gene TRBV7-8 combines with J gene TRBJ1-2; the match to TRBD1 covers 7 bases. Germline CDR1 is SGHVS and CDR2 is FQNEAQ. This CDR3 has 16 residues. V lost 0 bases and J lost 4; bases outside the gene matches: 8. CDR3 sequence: CASSLAGTGEAYGYTF. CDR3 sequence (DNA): TGTGCCAGCAGCTTAGCGGGAACAGGGGAAGCCTATGGCTACACCTTC. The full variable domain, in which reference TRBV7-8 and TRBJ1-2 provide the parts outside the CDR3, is GAGVSQSPRYKVAKRGQDVALRCDPISGHVSLFWYQQALGQGPEFLTYFQNEAQLDKSGLPSDRFFAERPEGSVSTLKIQRTQQEDSAVYLCASSLAGTGEAYGYTFGSGTRLTVV.

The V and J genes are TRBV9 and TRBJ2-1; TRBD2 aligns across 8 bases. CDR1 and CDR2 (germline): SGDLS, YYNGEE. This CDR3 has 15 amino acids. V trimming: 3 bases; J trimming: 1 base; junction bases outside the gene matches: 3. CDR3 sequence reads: CASSALAESYNEQFF. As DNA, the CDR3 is TGTGCCAGCAGCGCACTAGCGGAATCCTACAATGAGCAGTTCTTC.

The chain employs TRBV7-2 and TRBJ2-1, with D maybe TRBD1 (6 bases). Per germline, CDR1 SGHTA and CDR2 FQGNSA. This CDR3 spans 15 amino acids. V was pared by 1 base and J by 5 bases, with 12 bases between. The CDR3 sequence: CASSLVGQKNNEQFF. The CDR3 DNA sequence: TGTGCCAGCAGCTTAGTAGGACAGAAGAACAATGAGCAGTTCTTC.

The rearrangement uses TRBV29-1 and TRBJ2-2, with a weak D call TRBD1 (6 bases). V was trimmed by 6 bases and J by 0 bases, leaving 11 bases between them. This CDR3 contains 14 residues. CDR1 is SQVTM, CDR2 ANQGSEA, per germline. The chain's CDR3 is CSVEQGSNTGELFF. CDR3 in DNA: TGCAGCGTGGAACAGGGCTCGAACACCGGGGAGCTGTTTTTT.

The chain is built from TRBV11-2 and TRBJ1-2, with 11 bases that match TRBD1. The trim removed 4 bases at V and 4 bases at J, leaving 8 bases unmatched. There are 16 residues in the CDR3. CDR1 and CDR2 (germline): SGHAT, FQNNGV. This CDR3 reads CASSSTGTGGGYGYTF. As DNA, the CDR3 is TGTGCCAGCAGCTCCACCGGGACAGGGGGAGGCTATGGCTACACCTTC.

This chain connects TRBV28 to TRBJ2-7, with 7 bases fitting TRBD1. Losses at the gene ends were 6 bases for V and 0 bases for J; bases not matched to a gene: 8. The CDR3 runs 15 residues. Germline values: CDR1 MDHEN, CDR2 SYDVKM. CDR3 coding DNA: TGTGCCAGCAGCCCGGGACAGCGCCTCTCCTACGAGCAGTACTTC. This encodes CASSPGQRLSYEQYF.

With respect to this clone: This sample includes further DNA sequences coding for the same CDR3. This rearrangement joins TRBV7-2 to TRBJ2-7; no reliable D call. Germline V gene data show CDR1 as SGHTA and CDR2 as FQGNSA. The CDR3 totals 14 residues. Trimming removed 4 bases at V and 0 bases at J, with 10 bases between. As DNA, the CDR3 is TGTGCCAGCAGCTCAGAAGGGTTCTCCTACGAGCAGTACTTC. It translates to CASSSEGFSYEQYF.